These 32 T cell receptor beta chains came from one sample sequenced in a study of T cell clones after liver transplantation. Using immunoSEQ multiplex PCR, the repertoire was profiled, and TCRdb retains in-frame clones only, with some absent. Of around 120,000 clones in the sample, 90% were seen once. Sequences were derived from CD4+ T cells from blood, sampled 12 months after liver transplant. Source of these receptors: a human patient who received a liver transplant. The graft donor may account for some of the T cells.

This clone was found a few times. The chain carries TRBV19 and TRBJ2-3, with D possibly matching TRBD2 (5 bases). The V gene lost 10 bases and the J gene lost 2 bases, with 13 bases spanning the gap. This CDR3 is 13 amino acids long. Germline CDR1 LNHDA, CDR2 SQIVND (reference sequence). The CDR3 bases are TGTGCCACCTCACTGAGGGCCACAGATACGCAGTATTTT. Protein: CATSLRATDTQYF.

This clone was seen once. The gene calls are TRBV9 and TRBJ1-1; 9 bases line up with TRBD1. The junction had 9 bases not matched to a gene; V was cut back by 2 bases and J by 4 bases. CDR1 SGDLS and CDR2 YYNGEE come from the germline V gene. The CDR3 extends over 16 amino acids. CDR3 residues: CASSVALQGAGTEAFF. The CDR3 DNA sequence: TGTGCCAGCAGCGTCGCATTACAGGGGGCCGGCACTGAAGCTTTCTTT.

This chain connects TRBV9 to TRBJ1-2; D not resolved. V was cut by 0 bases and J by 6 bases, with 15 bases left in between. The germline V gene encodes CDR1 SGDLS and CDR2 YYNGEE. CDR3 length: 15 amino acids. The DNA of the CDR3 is TGTGCCAGCAGCGTAGGTAAACAGACCTCTAATGGCTACACCTTC. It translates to CASSVGKQTSNGYTF.

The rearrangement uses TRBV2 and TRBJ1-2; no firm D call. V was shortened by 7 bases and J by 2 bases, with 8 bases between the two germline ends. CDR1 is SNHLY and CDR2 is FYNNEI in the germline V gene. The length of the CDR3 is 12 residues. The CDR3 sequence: CASNERNYGYTF. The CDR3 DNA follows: TGTGCCAGCAACGAGCGAAACTATGGCTACACCTTC.

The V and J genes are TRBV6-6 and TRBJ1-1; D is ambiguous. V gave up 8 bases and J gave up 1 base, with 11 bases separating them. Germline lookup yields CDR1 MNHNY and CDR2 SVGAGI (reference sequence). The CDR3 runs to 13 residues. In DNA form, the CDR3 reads TGTGCCAGCCGATTATCCGCGAACACTGAAGCTTTCTTT. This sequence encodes CASRLSANTEAFF.

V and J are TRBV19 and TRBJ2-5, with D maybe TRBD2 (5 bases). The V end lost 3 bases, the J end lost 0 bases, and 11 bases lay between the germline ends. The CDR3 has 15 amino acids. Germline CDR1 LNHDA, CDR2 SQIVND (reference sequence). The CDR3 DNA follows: TGTGCCAGTAGTATTGGATCGGGGTACCAAGAGACCCAGTACTTC. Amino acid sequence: CASSIGSGYQETQYF.

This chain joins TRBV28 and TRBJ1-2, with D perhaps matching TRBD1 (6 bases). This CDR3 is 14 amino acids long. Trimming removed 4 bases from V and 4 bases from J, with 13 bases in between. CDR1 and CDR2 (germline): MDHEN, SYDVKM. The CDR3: CASSSGQPSYGYTF. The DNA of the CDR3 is TGTGCCAGCAGTTCCGGACAGCCTAGCTATGGCTACACCTTC.

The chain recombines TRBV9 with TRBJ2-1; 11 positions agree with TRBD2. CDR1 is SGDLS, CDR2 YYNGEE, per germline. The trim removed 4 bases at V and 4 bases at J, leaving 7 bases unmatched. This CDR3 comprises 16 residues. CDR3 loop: CASSLSGRARYNEQFF. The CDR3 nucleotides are TGTGCCAGCAGCCTTAGCGGGAGGGCAAGGTACAATGAGCAGTTCTTC.

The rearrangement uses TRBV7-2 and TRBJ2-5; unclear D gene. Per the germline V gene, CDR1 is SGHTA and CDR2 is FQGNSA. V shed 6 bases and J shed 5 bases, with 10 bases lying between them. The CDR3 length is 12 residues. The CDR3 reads CASSRTAETQYF. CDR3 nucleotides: TGTGCCAGCAGTAGGACCGCGGAGACCCAGTACTTC. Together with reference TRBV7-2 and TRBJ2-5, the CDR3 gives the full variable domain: GAGVSQSPSNKVTEKGKDVELRCDPISGHTALYWYRQSLGQGLEFLIYFQGNSAPDKSGLPSDRFSAERTGGSVSTLTIQRTQQEDSAVYLCASSRTAETQYFGPGTRLLVL.

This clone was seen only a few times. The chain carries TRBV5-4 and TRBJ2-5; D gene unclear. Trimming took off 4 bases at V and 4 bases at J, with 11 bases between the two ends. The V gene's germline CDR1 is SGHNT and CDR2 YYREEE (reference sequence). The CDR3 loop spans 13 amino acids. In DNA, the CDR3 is TGTGCCAGCAGCCTCAGCAATGGAGAGACCCAGTACTTC. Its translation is CASSLSNGETQYF.

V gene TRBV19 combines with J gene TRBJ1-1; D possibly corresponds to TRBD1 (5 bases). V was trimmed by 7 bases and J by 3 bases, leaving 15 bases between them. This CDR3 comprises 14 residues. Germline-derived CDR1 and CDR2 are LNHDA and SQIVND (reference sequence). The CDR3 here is CASTGRGGYTEAFF. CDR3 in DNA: TGTGCCAGTACAGGCCGGGGCGGGTACACTGAAGCTTTCTTT.

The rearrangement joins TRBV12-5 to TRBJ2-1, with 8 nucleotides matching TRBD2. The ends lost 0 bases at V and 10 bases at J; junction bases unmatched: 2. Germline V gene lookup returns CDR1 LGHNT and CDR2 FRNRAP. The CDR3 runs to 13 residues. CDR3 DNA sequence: TGTGCTAGTGGTTTGGTACCGGGGGGGGAGCAGTTCTTC. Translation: CASGLVPGGEQFF.

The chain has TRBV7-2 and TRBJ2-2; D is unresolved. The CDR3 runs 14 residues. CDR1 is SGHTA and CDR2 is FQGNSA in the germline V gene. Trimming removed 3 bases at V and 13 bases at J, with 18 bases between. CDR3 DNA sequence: TGTGCCAGCAGCTTTACGACCGACCAACGGGTGCTGTTTTTT. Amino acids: CASSFTTDQRVLFF.

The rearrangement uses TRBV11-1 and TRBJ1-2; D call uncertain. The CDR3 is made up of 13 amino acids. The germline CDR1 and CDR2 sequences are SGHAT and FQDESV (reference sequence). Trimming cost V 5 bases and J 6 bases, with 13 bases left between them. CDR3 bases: TGTGCCAGCAGCCCGCGACCCAGCAATGGCTACACCTTC. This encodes CASSPRPSNGYTF.

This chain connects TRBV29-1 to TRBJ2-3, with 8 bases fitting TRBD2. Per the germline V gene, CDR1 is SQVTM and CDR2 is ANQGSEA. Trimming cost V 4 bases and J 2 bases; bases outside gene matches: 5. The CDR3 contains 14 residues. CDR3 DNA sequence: TGCAGCGTTGCCACTAGCGGACCCACAGATACGCAGTATTTT. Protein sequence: CSVATSGPTDTQYF.

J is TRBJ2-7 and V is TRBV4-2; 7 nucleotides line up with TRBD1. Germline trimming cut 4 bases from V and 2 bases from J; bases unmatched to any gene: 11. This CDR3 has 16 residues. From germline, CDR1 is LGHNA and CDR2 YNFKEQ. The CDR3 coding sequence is TGTGCCAGCAGCCCGAGGGGGACAGAAGGGGCCTACGAGCAGTACTTC. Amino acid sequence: CASSPRGTEGAYEQYF.

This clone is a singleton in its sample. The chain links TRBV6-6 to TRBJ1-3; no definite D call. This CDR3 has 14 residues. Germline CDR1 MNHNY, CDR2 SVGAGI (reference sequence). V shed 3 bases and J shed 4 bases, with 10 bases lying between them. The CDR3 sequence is CASSYSQPGNTIYF. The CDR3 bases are TGTGCCAGCAGTTATTCACAGCCCGGAAACACCATATATTTT.

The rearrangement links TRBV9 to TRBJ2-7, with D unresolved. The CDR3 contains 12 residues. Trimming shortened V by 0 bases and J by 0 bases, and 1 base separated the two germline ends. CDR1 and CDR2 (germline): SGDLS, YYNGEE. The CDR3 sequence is CASSVVSYEQYF. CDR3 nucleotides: TGTGCCAGCAGCGTAGTCTCCTACGAGCAGTACTTC.

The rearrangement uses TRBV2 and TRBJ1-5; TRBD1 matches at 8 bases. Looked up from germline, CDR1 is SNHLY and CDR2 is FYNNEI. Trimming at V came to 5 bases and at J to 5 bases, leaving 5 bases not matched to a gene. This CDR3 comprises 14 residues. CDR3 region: CASSLQGGDQPQHF. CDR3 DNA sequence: TGTGCCAGCAGTTTACAGGGGGGAGATCAGCCCCAGCATTTT.

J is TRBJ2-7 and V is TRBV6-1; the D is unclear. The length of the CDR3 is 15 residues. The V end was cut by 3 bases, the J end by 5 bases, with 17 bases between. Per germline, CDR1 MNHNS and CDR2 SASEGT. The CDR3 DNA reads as TGTGCCAGCAGTGATACACCGTATTCAGCGCACGAGCAGTACTTC. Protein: CASSDTPYSAHEQYF.

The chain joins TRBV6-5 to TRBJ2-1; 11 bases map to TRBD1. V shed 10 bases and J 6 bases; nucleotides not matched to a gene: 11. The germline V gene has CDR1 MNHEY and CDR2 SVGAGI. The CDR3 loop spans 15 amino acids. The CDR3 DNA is TGTGCCATTCCCGAGTCAGGGACAGGGGGCAATGAGCAGTTCTTC. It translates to CAIPESGTGGNEQFF.

This CDR3 reads CASSEMAARGEQFF. The CDR3 nucleotides are TGTGCCAGCAGTGAAATGGCCGCTCGGGGTGAGCAGTTCTTC. The chain combines TRBV6-1 with TRBJ2-1, with a possible D match to TRBD2 (5 bases). CDR3 length: 14 residues. V lost 2 bases and J 9 bases, leaving 14 bases between the germline ends. Germline V gene sequence: CDR1 MNHNS, CDR2 SASEGT.

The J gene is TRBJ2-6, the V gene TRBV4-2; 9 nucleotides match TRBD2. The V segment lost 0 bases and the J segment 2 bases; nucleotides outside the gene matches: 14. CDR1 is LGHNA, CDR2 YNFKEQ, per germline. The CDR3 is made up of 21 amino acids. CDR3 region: CASSQDRVRREGRTGANVLTF. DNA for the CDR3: TGTGCCAGCAGCCAAGATCGGGTTAGGCGGGAGGGGCGGACTGGGGCCAACGTCCTGACTTTC.

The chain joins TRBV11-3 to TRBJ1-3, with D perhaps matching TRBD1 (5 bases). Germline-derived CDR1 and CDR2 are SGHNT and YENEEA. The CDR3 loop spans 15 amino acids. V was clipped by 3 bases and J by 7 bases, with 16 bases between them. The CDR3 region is CASSFGRDLGNTIYF. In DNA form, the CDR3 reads TGTGCCAGCAGCTTCGGACGGGACCTTGGGAACACCATATATTTT.

The chain's CDR3 is CASSLGPRLADTDTQYF. DNA of the CDR3: TGCGCCAGCAGCTTGGGGCCCCGACTAGCGGACACAGATACGCAGTATTTT. V is TRBV5-1 and J is TRBJ2-3, with TRBD2 identical over 9 bases. J lost 2 bases, V lost 0 bases, and 7 bases had no gene match. The germline V gene encodes CDR1 SGHRS and CDR2 YFSETQ. CDR3 length: 17 residues.

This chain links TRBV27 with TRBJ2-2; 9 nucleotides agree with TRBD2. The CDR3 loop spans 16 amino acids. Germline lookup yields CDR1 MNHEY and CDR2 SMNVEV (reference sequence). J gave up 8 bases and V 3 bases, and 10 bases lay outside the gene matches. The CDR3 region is CASSFWPAGGAGELFF. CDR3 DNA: TGTGCCAGCAGTTTTTGGCCAGCGGGAGGCGCGGGGGAGCTGTTTTTT.

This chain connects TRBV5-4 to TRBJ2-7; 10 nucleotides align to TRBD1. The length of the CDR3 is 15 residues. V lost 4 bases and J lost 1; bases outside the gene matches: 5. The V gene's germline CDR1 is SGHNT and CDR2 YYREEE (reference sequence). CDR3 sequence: CASSPGTGVSYEQYF. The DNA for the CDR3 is TGTGCCAGCAGCCCCGGGACAGGGGTATCCTACGAGCAGTACTTC.

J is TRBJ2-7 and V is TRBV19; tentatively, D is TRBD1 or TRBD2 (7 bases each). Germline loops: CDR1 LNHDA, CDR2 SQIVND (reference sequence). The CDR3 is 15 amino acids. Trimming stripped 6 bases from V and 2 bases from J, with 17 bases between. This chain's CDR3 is CASRREGAKTYEQYF. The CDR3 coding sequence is TGTGCCAGTAGGAGGGAGGGGGCGAAAACCTACGAGCAGTACTTC. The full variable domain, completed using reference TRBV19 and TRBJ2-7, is DGGITQSPKYLFRKEGQNVTLSCEQNLNHDAMYWYRQDPGQGLRLIYYSQIVNDFQKGDIAEGYSVSREKKESFPLTVTSAQKNPTAFYLCASRREGAKTYEQYFGPGTRLTVT.

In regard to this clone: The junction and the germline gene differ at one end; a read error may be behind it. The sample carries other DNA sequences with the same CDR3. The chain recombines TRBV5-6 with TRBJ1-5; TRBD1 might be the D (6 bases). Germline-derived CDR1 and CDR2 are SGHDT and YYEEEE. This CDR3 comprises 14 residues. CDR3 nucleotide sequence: TGTGCCAGCAGCTTGTGGCAGGGGAATCAGCCCCAACATTTT. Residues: CASSLWQGNQPQHF.

CDR3 region: CASTLGGIQYF. The DNA for the CDR3 is TGTGCCAGCACCCTAGGTGGGATTCAGTACTTC. The rearrangement joins TRBV6-6 to TRBJ2-7; D is unresolved. CDR3 length equals 11 residues. Trimming cost V 7 bases and J 10 bases, with 14 bases left between them. Germline assignment: CDR1 MNHNY and CDR2 SVGAGI (reference sequence).

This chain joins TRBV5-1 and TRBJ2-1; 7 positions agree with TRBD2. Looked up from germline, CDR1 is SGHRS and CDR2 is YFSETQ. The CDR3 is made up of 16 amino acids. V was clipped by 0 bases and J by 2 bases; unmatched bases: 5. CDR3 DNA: TGCGCCAGCAGCTTGGCCGGGACTAACACCTACAATGAGCAGTTCTTC. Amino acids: CASSLAGTNTYNEQFF.

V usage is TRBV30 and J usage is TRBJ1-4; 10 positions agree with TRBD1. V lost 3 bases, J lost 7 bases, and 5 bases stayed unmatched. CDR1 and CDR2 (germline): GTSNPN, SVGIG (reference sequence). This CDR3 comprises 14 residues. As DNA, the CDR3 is TGTGCCTGGAGGGGACAGGGGTTAGGTGAAAAACTGTTTTTT. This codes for CAWRGQGLGEKLFF. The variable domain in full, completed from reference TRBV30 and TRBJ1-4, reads SQTIHQWPATLVQPVGSPLSLECTVEGTSNPNLYWYRQAAGRGLQLLFYSVGIGQISSEVPQNLSASRPQDRQFILSSKKLLLSDSGFYLCAWRGQGLGEKLFFGSGTQLSVL.